The text below deals with one T cell receptor (beta chain). CDR1 SQVTM and CDR2 ANQGSEA come from the germline V gene. The CDR3 runs to 16 residues. V was cut by 4 bases and J by 4 bases, with 22 bases left in between. The data originate from a study of blood T cell repertoires in COVID-19. Turning to the study itself: Acute-phase and convalescent COVID-19 samples originated in the United States, Italy and Spain. T cells, B-cell-depleted T cells, or PBMCs provided the cDNA or gDNA that served as material.

Cohort placement rested on clinical history that participants reported themselves. Source study methods: Amplifying reference gene primers gave estimates of nucleated cell counts. Sequenced by immunoSEQ multiplex PCR; TCRdb stores in-frame clones only, minus some. V and J calls and clone size come straight from that table; D and trimming were deduced from the DNA. The sample holds about 390,000 clones, 80% to 90% seen once. This TCR was recovered from a woman aged 45 to 65 who had recovered from COVID-19. What was sequenced was PBMCs or T cells enriched from blood (not recorded which). The genes are TRBV29-1 and TRBJ1-2, with unresolved D. CDR3 protein: CSVAAGRGVIGYGYTF. The CDR3 bases are TGCAGCGTTGCCGCTGGGAGAGGCGTAATAGGCTATGGCTACACCTTC.